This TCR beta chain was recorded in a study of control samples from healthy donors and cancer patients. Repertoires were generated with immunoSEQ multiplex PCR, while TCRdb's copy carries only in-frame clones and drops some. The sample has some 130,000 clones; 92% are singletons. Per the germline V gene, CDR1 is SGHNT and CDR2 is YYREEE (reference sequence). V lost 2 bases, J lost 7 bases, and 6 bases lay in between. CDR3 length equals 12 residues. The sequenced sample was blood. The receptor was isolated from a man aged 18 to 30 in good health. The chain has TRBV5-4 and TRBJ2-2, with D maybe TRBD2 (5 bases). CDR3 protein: CASSFTSGELFF. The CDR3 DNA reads TGTGCCAGCAGCTTCACTAGCGGGGAGCTGTTTTTT.